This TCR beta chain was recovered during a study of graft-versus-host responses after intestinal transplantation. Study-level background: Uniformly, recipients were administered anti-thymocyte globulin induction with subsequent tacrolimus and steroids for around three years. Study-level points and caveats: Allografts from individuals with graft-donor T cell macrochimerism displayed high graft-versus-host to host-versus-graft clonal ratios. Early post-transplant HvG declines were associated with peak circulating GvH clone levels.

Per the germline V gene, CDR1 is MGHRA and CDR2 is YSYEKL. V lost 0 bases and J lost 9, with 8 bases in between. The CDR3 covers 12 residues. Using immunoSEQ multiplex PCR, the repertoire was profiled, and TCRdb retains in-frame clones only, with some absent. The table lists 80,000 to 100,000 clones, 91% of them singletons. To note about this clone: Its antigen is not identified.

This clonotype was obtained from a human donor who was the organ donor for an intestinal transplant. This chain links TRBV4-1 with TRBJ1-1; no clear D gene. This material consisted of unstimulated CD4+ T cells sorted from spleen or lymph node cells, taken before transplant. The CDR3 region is CASSQDKYKAFF. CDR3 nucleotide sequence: TGCGCCAGCAGCCAAGACAAATACAAAGCTTTCTTT.